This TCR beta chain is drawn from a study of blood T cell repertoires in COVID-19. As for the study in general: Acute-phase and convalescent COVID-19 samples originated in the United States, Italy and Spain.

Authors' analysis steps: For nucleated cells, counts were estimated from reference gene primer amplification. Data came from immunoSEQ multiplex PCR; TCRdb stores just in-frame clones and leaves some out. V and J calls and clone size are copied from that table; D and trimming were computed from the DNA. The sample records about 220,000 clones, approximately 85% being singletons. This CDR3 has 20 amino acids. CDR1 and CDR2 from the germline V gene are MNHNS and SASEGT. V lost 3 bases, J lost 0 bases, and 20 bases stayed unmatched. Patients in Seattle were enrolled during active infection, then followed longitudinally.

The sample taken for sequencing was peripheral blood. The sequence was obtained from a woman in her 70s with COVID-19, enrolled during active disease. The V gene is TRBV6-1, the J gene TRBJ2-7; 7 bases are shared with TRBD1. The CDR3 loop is CASSEGSRGLDRSSSYEQYF. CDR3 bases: TGTGCCAGCAGTGAGGGGTCGCGAGGTTTGGACAGGTCCAGCTCCTACGAGCAGTACTTC.